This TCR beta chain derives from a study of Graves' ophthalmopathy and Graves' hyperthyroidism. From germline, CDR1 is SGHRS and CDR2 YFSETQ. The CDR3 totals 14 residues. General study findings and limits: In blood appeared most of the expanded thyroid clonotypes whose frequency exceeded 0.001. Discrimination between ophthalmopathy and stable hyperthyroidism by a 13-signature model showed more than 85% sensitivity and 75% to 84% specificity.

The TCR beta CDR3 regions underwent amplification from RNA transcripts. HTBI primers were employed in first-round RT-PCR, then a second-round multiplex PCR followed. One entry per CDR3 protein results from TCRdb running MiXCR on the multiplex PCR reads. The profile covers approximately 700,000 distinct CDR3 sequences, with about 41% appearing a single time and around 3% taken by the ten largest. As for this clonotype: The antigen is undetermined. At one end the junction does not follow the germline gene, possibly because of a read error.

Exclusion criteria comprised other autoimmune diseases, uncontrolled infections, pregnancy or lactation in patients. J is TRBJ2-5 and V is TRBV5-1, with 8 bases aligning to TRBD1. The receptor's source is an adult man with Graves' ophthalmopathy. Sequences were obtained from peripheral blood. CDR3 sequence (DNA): TGTGCCAGCAGCTCCCAGGGGGCGCGGGGGACCCAGTACTTC. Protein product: CASSSQGARGTQYF.